The 15 T cell receptor beta chains reported below all come from one sample, sequenced in a study of T cell changes during pregnancy in multiple sclerosis. The assay was immunoSEQ multiplex PCR, and TCRdb's table has in-frame clones only and misses some. The data hold tens of thousands of clones, with around 90% observed a single time. Sample: peripheral blood, taken after pregnancy. All receptors come from a female donor in good health, enrolled as a control in a pregnancy study.

The DNA for the CDR3 is TGTGCCAGCAGCCGAGGAGGACTAGCGGGATTCCAAGAGACCCAGTACTTC. Translated: CASSRGGLAGFQETQYF. This chain connects TRBV9 to TRBJ2-5, with 12 bases identical to TRBD2. Germline CDR1 and CDR2: SGDLS and YYNGEE. V dropped 4 bases and J dropped 1; count of bases not matched to a gene: 8. This CDR3 has 17 amino acids.

This clone has only a few counts. The chain carries TRBV29-1 and TRBJ1-1; D gene ambiguous. This CDR3 is 15 amino acids long. CDR1 is SQVTM and CDR2 is ANQGSEA in the germline V gene. With 5 bases removed from V and 1 base from J, the gap between germline ends came to 17 bases. The CDR3 loop reads CSVRFSGIPNTEAFF. The CDR3 DNA reads as TGCAGCGTTCGATTTTCCGGGATCCCGAACACTGAAGCTTTCTTT.

The V gene is TRBV9, the J gene TRBJ2-7; 7 nucleotides align to TRBD1. Per the germline V gene, CDR1 is SGDLS and CDR2 is YYNGEE. The CDR3 has 13 residues. Trimming removed 3 bases from V and 4 bases from J; junction bases left unmatched: 4. CDR3 residues: CASSDGRGYEQYF. CDR3 coding DNA: TGTGCCAGCAGCGATGGCAGGGGGTACGAGCAGTACTTC.

The chain has TRBV6-5 and TRBJ2-1; maybe TRBD2 (5 bases). Germline V gene lookup returns CDR1 MNHEY and CDR2 SVGAGI. The CDR3 sequence is 13 residues long. V was clipped by 7 bases and J by 6 bases, with 13 bases between them. Here the CDR3 reads CASTGEMINEQFF. As DNA, the CDR3 is TGTGCCAGCACCGGGGAAATGATCAATGAGCAGTTCTTC.

The genes are TRBV6-1 and TRBJ1-2, with 9 positions matching TRBD1. This CDR3 region has 13 residues. In germline, CDR1 is MNHNS, CDR2 SASEGT. The junction had 8 bases not matched to a gene; V was cut back by 8 bases and J by 7 bases. The CDR3 protein is CASGTGQGGGYTF. The CDR3 bases are TGTGCCAGCGGGACAGGGCAGGGGGGTGGCTACACCTTC.

This chain links TRBV13 with TRBJ2-3; 13 bases align to TRBD2. The CDR3 covers 18 residues. Germline lookup yields CDR1 PRHDT and CDR2 FYEKMQ (reference sequence). J gave up 2 bases and V 4 bases, and 9 bases lay outside the gene matches. In DNA form, the CDR3 reads TGTGCCAGCAGCTCACCGGGACTAGCGGGAACTGTCACAGATACGCAGTATTTT. Its protein is CASSSPGLAGTVTDTQYF.

Only a few counts were recorded for this clone. This chain connects TRBV2 to TRBJ1-1, with a weak D call TRBD1 (5 bases). Deletions cut 4 bases from V and 4 bases from J, with 10 bases between. The CDR3 covers 13 residues. CDR1 and CDR2 (germline): SNHLY, FYNNEI. CDR3 loop: CASSVGRATEAFF. The CDR3 DNA sequence: TGTGCCAGCAGTGTTGGCAGGGCCACTGAAGCTTTCTTT. The full variable domain, with the rest looked up from reference TRBV2 and TRBJ1-1, is EPEVTQTPSHQVTQMGQEVILRCVPISNHLYFYWYRQILGQKVEFLVSFYNNEISEKSEIFDDQFSVERPDGSNFTLKIRSTKLEDSAMYFCASSVGRATEAFFGQGTRLTVV.

This sequence joins TRBV10-3 and TRBJ2-2; a possible D gene is TRBD2 (6 bases). The V end lost 4 bases, the J end lost 1 base, and 10 bases lay between the germline ends. This CDR3 is built from 15 residues. The germline CDR1 and CDR2 sequences are ENHRY and SYGVKD. The CDR3 region is CAISGGEVNTGELFF. Written as DNA, the CDR3 is TGTGCCATCAGTGGGGGGGAGGTGAACACCGGGGAGCTGTTTTTT.

The J gene is TRBJ2-2, the V gene TRBV5-8; possibly TRBD1 for D (6 bases). The ends were cut back, 4 bases at V and 0 bases at J, with 13 bases in the middle. From germline, CDR1 is SGHTS and CDR2 YDEGEE. There are 16 residues in the CDR3. In nucleotides, the CDR3 is TGTGCCAGCAGCCCGGGGACAAGCGCGAACACCGGGGAGCTGTTTTTT. Translated: CASSPGTSANTGELFF.

The chain joins TRBV19 to TRBJ2-5; D is possibly TRBD2 (7 bases). Germline CDR1 is LNHDA and CDR2 is SQIVND (reference sequence). The V gene lost 3 bases and the J gene lost 5 bases, with 22 bases spanning the gap. The CDR3 loop spans 17 amino acids. The CDR3 nucleotides read TGTGCCAGTAGTATCCCCCCTCGCGGGGGCCGGCGGGAGACCCAGTACTTC. Its protein product is CASSIPPRGGRRETQYF.

This chain's CDR3 is CASSIQGHQPQHF. The CDR3 DNA reads as TGTGCCAGCAGTATACAGGGCCATCAGCCCCAGCATTTT. This sequence joins TRBV6-6 and TRBJ1-5; TRBD1 is a possible D gene (6 bases). The CDR3 is made up of 13 amino acids. Germline CDR1 reads MNHNY; CDR2 reads SVGAGI (reference sequence). The germline V and J ends were trimmed by 5 bases and 5 bases, with 10 bases remaining between them.

V gene TRBV5-1 combines with J gene TRBJ2-1; D not resolved. The germline CDR1 and CDR2 sequences are SGHRS and YFSETQ. The length of the CDR3 is 13 residues. Trimming removed 0 bases at V and 4 bases at J, with 5 bases between. The CDR3 reads CASSLDRYNEQFF. The CDR3 bases are TGCGCCAGCAGCTTGGACAGATACAATGAGCAGTTCTTC.

The chain's CDR3 is CASSPTSGEQFF. The CDR3 bases are TGTGCCAGCAGCCCGACTAGCGGAGAGCAGTTCTTC. The chain uses TRBV7-6 and TRBJ2-1, with 9 bases identical to TRBD2. V was clipped by 5 bases and J by 10 bases; unmatched bases: 3. CDR3 length: 12 amino acids. Germline V gene sequence: CDR1 SGHVS, CDR2 FNYEAQ.

The V gene is TRBV28, the J gene TRBJ1-5, with no clear D. V dropped 7 bases and J dropped 6 bases, with 10 bases sitting between them. The CDR3 is made up of 12 amino acids. Germline V gene data show CDR1 as MDHEN and CDR2 as SYDVKM. As DNA, the CDR3 is TGTGCCAGCACCGGCGGCCTTCAGCCCCAGCATTTT. It yields the protein CASTGGLQPQHF. The whole variable domain, remainder taken from reference TRBV28 and TRBJ1-5, is DVKVTQSSRYLVKRTGEKVFLECVQDMDHENMFWYRQDPGLGLRLIYFSYDVKMKEKGDIPEGYSVSREKKERFSLILESASTNQTSMYLCASTGGLQPQHFGDGTRLSIL.

The sample holds one count of this clone. The chain links TRBV11-3 to TRBJ1-4; D is possibly TRBD1 (5 bases). Germline lookup yields CDR1 SGHNT and CDR2 YENEEA. Trimming took off 3 bases at V and 7 bases at J, with 12 bases between the two ends. The CDR3 spans 14 residues. CDR3 sequence reads: CASSLGRVGEKLFF. CDR3 in DNA: TGTGCCAGCAGCTTGGGCAGGGTTGGTGAAAAACTGTTTTTT.